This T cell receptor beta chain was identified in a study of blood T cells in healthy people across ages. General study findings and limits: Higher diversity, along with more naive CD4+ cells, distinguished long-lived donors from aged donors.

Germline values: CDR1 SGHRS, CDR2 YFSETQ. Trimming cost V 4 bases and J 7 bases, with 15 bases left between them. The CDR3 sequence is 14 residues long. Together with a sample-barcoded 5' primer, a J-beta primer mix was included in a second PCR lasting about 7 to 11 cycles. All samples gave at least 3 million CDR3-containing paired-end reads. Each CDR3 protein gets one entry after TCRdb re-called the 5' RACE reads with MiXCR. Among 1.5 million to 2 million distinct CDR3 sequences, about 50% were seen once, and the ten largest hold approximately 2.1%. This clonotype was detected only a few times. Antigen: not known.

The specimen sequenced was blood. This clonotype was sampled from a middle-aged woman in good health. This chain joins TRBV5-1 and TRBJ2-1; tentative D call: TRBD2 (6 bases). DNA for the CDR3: TGCGCCAGCAGCCCGGGAGATGTGGTAAATGAGCAGTTCTTC. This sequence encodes CASSPGDVVNEQFF.